This TCR beta chain was documented in a study of CD4 T cells in relation to SARS-CoV-2 and coronaviruses. In the study overall: Negative control cultures got HIV-1 Nef peptides or no peptide.

Assay: immunoSEQ multiplex PCR; the TCRdb copy retains only in-frame clones and omits some. The sample holds about 22,000 clones, around 74% seen once. On this clone: Its antigen is not known.

V was clipped by 7 bases and J by 0 bases, with 8 bases between them. This CDR3 has 13 amino acids. Per germline, CDR1 KGHDR and CDR2 SFDVKD. CD4+ T cells from unexposed donors were obtained before the COVID-19 pandemic (2011-2018). The cells were cultured for 9 to 11 days before CD4+ T cells were isolated. Unexposed-donor CD4+ T cells were probed with SARS-CoV-2 S/N and four cold-coronavirus spikes, cells permitting. The chain is built from TRBV24-1 and TRBJ1-2; D gene ambiguous. The specimen sequenced was CD4+ T cells from PBMCs, cultured in vitro. This TCR was recovered from a human donor in good health. CDR3 sequence: CATRSGSNYGYTF. The CDR3 DNA is TGTGCCACCAGGAGTGGATCTAACTATGGCTACACCTTC.